Listed here are 32 T cell receptor beta chains from one sample, sequenced in a study of preoperative IRX-2 immunotherapy in early breast cancer. Treatment in this sample: preoperative locoregional IRX-2 cytokine immunotherapy. Assay: immunoSEQ multiplex PCR; the TCRdb copy retains only in-frame clones and omits some. This table holds about 98,000 clones, more than 80% found once. Source: tumor tissue, taken after IRX-2 immunotherapy. The receptor set was obtained from a human donor with breast cancer.

This chain links TRBV30 with TRBJ2-1, with 10 bases that match TRBD2. The V segment lost 8 bases and the J segment 12 bases; nucleotides outside the gene matches: 13. This CDR3 spans 13 amino acids. CDR1 is GTSNPN, CDR2 SVGIG, per germline (reference sequence). CDR3 sequence (DNA): TGTGCCCTAGGGACTAGCGTGAATGGGGGGCAGTTCTTC. Its translation is CALGTSVNGGQFF.

This clone was picked up one time. J is TRBJ1-2 and V is TRBV5-1, with 7 bases matching TRBD1. The ends lost 0 bases at V and 7 bases at J; junction bases unmatched: 6. Germline lookup yields CDR1 SGHRS and CDR2 YFSETQ. The CDR3 runs 14 residues. For the CDR3, the DNA is TGCGCCAGCAGCTTGGCAGGGGGGCCTGGTGGCTACACCTTC. Translated: CASSLAGGPGGYTF.

The chain joins TRBV18 to TRBJ2-5; D not certain. The ends were cut back, 1 base at V and 1 base at J, with 4 bases in the middle. Germline loops: CDR1 KGHSH, CDR2 LQKENI. CDR3 length equals 13 residues. The CDR3 region has the DNA TGTGCCAGCTCACCACACAGCCAAGAGACCCAGTACTTC. This sequence encodes CASSPHSQETQYF.

This clone was detected once. The rearrangement uses TRBV1 and TRBJ2-7; the table's D call TRBD1 went unverified against the DNA. TRBV1 is labeled a pseudogene. The CDR3 is 15 amino acids. The CDR3 sequence is CASSPGATGSYEQYF. The CDR3 DNA reads TGCGCCAGCAGCCCAGGAGCTACAGGGTCCTACGAGCAGTACTTC.

This clone was found once. The chain uses TRBV28 and TRBJ1-2; TRBD1 matches at 7 bases. Looked up from germline, CDR1 is MDHEN and CDR2 is SYDVKM. After removal of 1 base from V and 2 bases from J, the junction contained 1 base not matched to a gene. The CDR3 has 14 amino acids. This CDR3 is CASSLSGQNYGYTF. In DNA form, the CDR3 reads TGTGCCAGCAGTTTATCGGGACAGAACTATGGCTACACCTTC.

This clone has a single count. Written as DNA, the CDR3 is TGTGCCTGGAATTCACCCCCTAACTATGGCTACACCTTC. It yields the protein CAWNSPPNYGYTF. The chain couples TRBV30 to TRBJ1-2; D is uncertain. Germline CDR1 is GTSNPN and CDR2 is SVGIG (reference sequence). The CDR3 covers 13 residues. Trimming took 4 bases from V and 0 from J, leaving 9 bases between them.

The gene calls are TRBV6-4 and TRBJ1-5, with D maybe TRBD1 (5 bases). V was shortened by 3 bases and J by 3 bases, with 15 bases between the two germline ends. Germline lookup yields CDR1 MRHNA and CDR2 SNTAGT. This CDR3 comprises 16 residues. CDR3 sequence (DNA): TGTGCCAGCAGTGAAGCGTGGGGGGGAGTCAATCAGCCCCAGCATTTT. Protein product: CASSEAWGGVNQPQHF.

The chain couples TRBV28 to TRBJ2-7; D tentatively fits TRBD1 or TRBD2 (7 bases each). Trimming stripped 7 bases from V and 4 bases from J, with 17 bases between. The CDR3 is 14 residues long. Per germline, CDR1 MDHEN and CDR2 SYDVKM. In DNA, the CDR3 is TGTGCCAGCAACGCCAACAGGGGAGGGTACGAGCAGTACTTC. It specifies CASNANRGGYEQYF.

This chain uses TRBV19 with TRBJ2-2; 12 nucleotides agree with TRBD1. The V and J ends lost 4 bases and 6 bases, in that order; junction bases with no gene match: 6. This CDR3 is 16 amino acids long. Germline assignment: CDR1 LNHDA and CDR2 SQIVND (reference sequence). DNA of the CDR3: TGTGCCAGTAGTAGTGGGACAGGGGGCATGGCCGGGGAGCTGTTTTTT. Amino acids: CASSSGTGGMAGELFF.

The rearrangement links TRBV18 to TRBJ2-2, with TRBD2 identical over 8 bases. V shed 2 bases, J shed 3 bases, and the junction held 2 bases outside the gene matches. The CDR3 loop spans 15 amino acids. Germline V gene data show CDR1 as KGHSH and CDR2 as LQKENI. Written as DNA, the CDR3 is TGTGCCAGCTCACCAGCGCGGGAGGACACCGGGGAGCTGTTTTTT. Translating it yields CASSPAREDTGELFF.

V is TRBV30 and J is TRBJ2-3; D unresolved. The CDR3 runs 14 residues. Germline-derived CDR1 and CDR2 are GTSNPN and SVGIG (reference sequence). Trimming removed 3 bases at V and 1 base at J, with 11 bases between. The CDR3 nucleotides read TGTGCCTGGAGCATACCGTGGGGCACAGATACGCAGTATTTT. Its translation: CAWSIPWGTDTQYF.

The chain links TRBV10-2 to TRBJ1-5; D gene unclear. With 0 bases removed from V and 8 bases from J, the gap between germline ends came to 5 bases. This CDR3 region has 12 residues. The germline V gene encodes CDR1 WSHSY and CDR2 SAAADI. The CDR3 sequence: CASSESSEPQHF. CDR3 nucleotides: TGCGCCAGCAGTGAGTCTAGTGAGCCCCAGCATTTT.

This clone was counted only a few times. The chain links TRBV11-3 to TRBJ1-4; D possibly corresponds to TRBD1 (6 bases). V lost 3 bases, J lost 7 bases, and 12 bases lay in between. Germline values: CDR1 SGHNT, CDR2 YENEEA. The CDR3 is 14 amino acids. CDR3 nucleotides: TGTGCCAGCAGCTTGGGGGCAGGGAGTGAAAAACTGTTTTTT. This encodes CASSLGAGSEKLFF.

The chain employs TRBV15 and TRBJ2-1; 8 bases fit TRBD2. The V gene end was trimmed by 7 bases and the J gene end by 5 bases; junction bases not matched to a gene: 10. The germline V gene has CDR1 LNHNV and CDR2 YYDKDF (reference sequence). This CDR3 has 15 amino acids. The CDR3 protein is CATISGILSHNEQFF. The CDR3 DNA follows: TGTGCCACCATTAGCGGGATCTTGTCCCACAATGAGCAGTTCTTC.

The chain couples TRBV30 to TRBJ2-5, with TRBD2 identical over 10 bases. The CDR3 totals 19 residues. CDR1 GTSNPN and CDR2 SVGIG come from the germline V gene (reference sequence). V was pared by 4 bases and J by 5 bases, with 22 bases of the junction left unmatched. CDR3 residues: CAWTRLWGSGGAGGETQYF. The CDR3 region has the DNA TGTGCCTGGACCCGCCTTTGGGGAAGCGGGGGGGCAGGAGGGGAGACCCAGTACTTC.

This chain joins TRBV18 and TRBJ2-2; possibly TRBD1 or TRBD2 for D (5 bases each). CDR3 length: 13 amino acids. Germline V gene sequence: CDR1 KGHSH, CDR2 LQKENI. Deletions cut 3 bases from V and 4 bases from J, with 6 bases between. Here the CDR3 reads CASSPGRTGELFF. In DNA, the CDR3 is TGTGCCAGCTCACCGGGACGCACCGGGGAGCTGTTTTTT.

The chain is built from TRBV28 and TRBJ1-3; D unclear. V shed 4 bases and J shed 10 bases, with 11 bases lying between them. Germline CDR1 is MDHEN and CDR2 is SYDVKM. The CDR3 totals 12 residues. The DNA for the CDR3 is TGTGCCAGCAGTTCAAACTTCGGGACCATATATTTT. Its protein is CASSSNFGTIYF.

This clone was picked up a small number of times. V gene TRBV11-3 combines with J gene TRBJ2-1; 10 bases agree with TRBD2. The J segment lost 4 bases and the V segment lost 6 bases, leaving 6 bases of the junction unmatched. The V gene's germline CDR1 is SGHNT and CDR2 YENEEA. This CDR3 contains 15 residues. The CDR3 protein is CASSPTSGRYNEQFF. Here the CDR3 DNA reads TGTGCCAGCAGTCCGACTAGCGGGCGATACAATGAGCAGTTCTTC.

The chain has TRBV27 and TRBJ1-5; D perhaps matches TRBD1 (5 bases). The CDR3 covers 13 residues. CDR1 is MNHEY, CDR2 SMNVEV, per germline (reference sequence). Trimming took 8 bases from V and 2 from J, leaving 10 bases between them. This chain's CDR3 is CASRGGGNQPQHF. The CDR3 region has the DNA TGTGCCAGCCGCGGGGGAGGCAATCAGCCCCAGCATTTT.

The J gene is TRBJ2-7, the V gene TRBV5-1, with 10 bases that match TRBD2. The ends lost 0 bases at V and 4 bases at J; junction bases unmatched: 10. This CDR3 comprises 17 residues. Germline-derived CDR1 and CDR2 are SGHRS and YFSETQ. CDR3 sequence: CASSLVFSAGGPYEQYF. DNA of the CDR3: TGCGCCAGCAGCTTGGTTTTCTCAGCGGGAGGGCCGTACGAGCAGTACTTC. Full variable domain (remainder filled in from reference TRBV5-1 and TRBJ2-7): KAGVTQTPRYLIKTRGQQVTLSCSPISGHRSVSWYQQTPGQGLQFLFEYFSETQRNKGNFPGRFSGRQFSNSRSEMNVSTLELGDSALYLCASSLVFSAGGPYEQYFGPGTRLTVT.

The chain combines TRBV5-1 with TRBJ2-7; TRBD1 matches at 10 bases. From germline, CDR1 is SGHRS and CDR2 YFSETQ. Unmatched junction bases numbered 7, after V lost 3 bases and J lost 4 bases. The CDR3 sequence is 15 residues long. CDR3 sequence (DNA): TGCGCCAGCAGCTCGATCGGGACAGGGGCTTACGAGCAGTACTTC. This gives the protein CASSSIGTGAYEQYF.

The table lists this clone with a count of one. This chain uses TRBV5-1 with TRBJ1-6, with 9 positions matching TRBD1. V lost 3 bases, J lost 7 bases, and 5 bases stayed unmatched. The length of the CDR3 is 15 residues. Looked up from germline, CDR1 is SGHRS and CDR2 is YFSETQ. The CDR3 region is CASSSGQGFNSPLHF. CDR3 nucleotides: TGCGCCAGCAGCTCAGGACAGGGGTTCAATTCACCCCTCCACTTT.

This chain joins TRBV30 and TRBJ1-2; TRBD1 agrees at 8 bases. This CDR3 is 16 amino acids long. Per the germline V gene, CDR1 is GTSNPN and CDR2 is SVGIG (reference sequence). With V trimmed by 2 bases and J by 0 bases, 8 bases remained unmatched. For the CDR3, the DNA is TGTGCCTGGAGTAGGGTGACAGGGGATACTAACTATGGCTACACCTTC. Its translation: CAWSRVTGDTNYGYTF.

This clone was counted a single time. Written as DNA, the CDR3 is TGCGCCAGCAGCCCAGACCGTGCAACTAATGAAAAACTGTTTTTT. It translates to CASSPDRATNEKLFF. The rearrangement joins TRBV1 to TRBJ1-4. TRBV1 is marked as a pseudogene. The CDR3 consists of 15 residues.

The chain couples TRBV4-1 to TRBJ2-2; 8 bases are shared with TRBD1. This CDR3 is built from 18 residues. Germline CDR1 is MGHRA and CDR2 is YSYEKL. Trimming took 4 bases from V and 1 from J; bases not matched to a gene: 11. The CDR3 reads CASSLTFPGQVNTGELFF. In nucleotides, the CDR3 is TGCGCCAGCAGCCTCACTTTCCCGGGACAGGTGAACACCGGGGAGCTGTTTTTT.

This rearrangement joins TRBV5-1 to TRBJ2-7; 11 nucleotides align to TRBD1. CDR1 SGHRS and CDR2 YFSETQ come from the germline V gene. Unmatched junction bases numbered 4, after V lost 0 bases and J lost 5 bases. The CDR3 is made up of 15 amino acids. CDR3 DNA: TGCGCCAGCAGCTTGGAGGGGACAGGGGGGGACGAGCAGTACTTC. The encoded protein is CASSLEGTGGDEQYF.

The CDR3: CASSFGGTYEQYF. The CDR3 DNA follows: TGTGCCAGCAGTTTTGGTGGGACCTACGAGCAGTACTTC. The rearrangement uses TRBV28 and TRBJ2-7; D not certain. Germline CDR1 reads MDHEN; CDR2 reads SYDVKM. This CDR3 contains 13 residues. Trimming pared 3 bases from V and 2 bases from J, leaving 8 bases between.

CDR3 coding DNA: TGCGCCAGCAGTGGAACGGGGGGTGACAATGAGCAGTTCTTC. Translated: CASSGTGGDNEQFF. This chain uses TRBV10-1 with TRBJ2-1; the match to TRBD2 covers 7 bases. V lost 4 bases, J lost 5 bases, and 5 bases stayed unmatched. This CDR3 has 14 amino acids. Germline CDR1 WNHNN, CDR2 SYGVQD (reference sequence).

The CDR3 DNA sequence: TGTGCCACCAGCAGAGATAGCGGGGGGACCTACAATGAGCAGTTCTTC. The encoded protein is CATSRDSGGTYNEQFF. J is TRBJ2-1 and V is TRBV15; TRBD2 aligns across 10 bases. This CDR3 has 16 amino acids. The germline V gene has CDR1 LNHNV and CDR2 YYDKDF (reference sequence). V shed 0 bases and J 2 bases; nucleotides not matched to a gene: 1.

This clone was counted between two and nine times. The rearrangement joins TRBV11-3 to TRBJ2-2, with 7 bases that match TRBD2. Germline V gene sequence: CDR1 SGHNT, CDR2 YENEEA. V gave up 6 bases and J gave up 1 base; unmatched junction bases: 5. The length of the CDR3 is 15 residues. Here the CDR3 DNA reads TGTGCCAGCAGATTACAGCGGGGGAACACCGGGGAGCTGTTTTTT. It yields the protein CASRLQRGNTGELFF.

This chain connects TRBV18 to TRBJ2-1, with D possibly TRBD1 on 5 matching bases. V was clipped by 1 base and J by 6 bases, with 13 bases between them. This CDR3 region has 15 residues. Germline loops: CDR1 KGHSH, CDR2 LQKENI. CDR3 loop: CASSPRGGRVNEQFF. Written as DNA, the CDR3 is TGTGCCAGCTCACCACGGGGCGGTAGAGTCAATGAGCAGTTCTTC. The complete variable domain, with remaining parts taken from reference TRBV18 and TRBJ2-1, reads NAGVMQNPRHLVRRRGQEARLRCSPMKGHSHVYWYRQLPEEGLKFMVYLQKENIIDESGMPKERFSAEFPKEGPSILRIQQVVRGDSAAYFCASSPRGGRVNEQFFGPGTRLTVL.

The V gene is TRBV7-7, the J gene TRBJ1-5, with 8 bases identical to TRBD1. Unmatched junction bases numbered 5, after V lost 6 bases and J lost 4 bases. The CDR3 contains 14 residues. Germline assignment: CDR1 SSHAT and CDR2 FNYEAQ (reference sequence). CDR3 bases: TGTGCCAGCAGTAGGACAGGGCCGAATCAGCCCCAGCATTTT. Encoded protein: CASSRTGPNQPQHF. Drawing the rest from reference TRBV7-7 and TRBJ1-5, the complete variable domain is GAGVSQSPRYKVTKRGQDVTLRCDPISSHATLYWYQQALGQGPEFLTYFNYEAQPDKSGLPSDRFSAERPEGSISTLTIQRTEQRDSAMYRCASSRTGPNQPQHFGDGTRLSIL.